Each of the 25 T cell receptor beta chains below was sequenced from the same sample in a study of blood T cells in healthy people across ages. Next came a second PCR, run for about 7 to 12 cycles, which used a sample-barcoded 5' primer along with a J-beta primer mix. Each CDR3 protein gets one entry after TCRdb re-called the 5' RACE reads with MiXCR. The sample has 1.5 million to 1.8 million distinct CDR3 sequences, approximately 43% seen once; the top ten hold just over 4%. Sequenced: blood. These receptors all stem from a young woman in good health.

In its sample, this clonotype was seen many times. This chain joins TRBV5-1 and TRBJ1-2, with TRBD1 matching 9 bases. Unmatched junction bases numbered 3, after V lost 2 bases and J lost 4 bases. The germline gives CDR1 SGHRS, CDR2 YFSETQ. This CDR3 contains 14 residues. The CDR3 loop reads CASSLRQGVYGYTF. CDR3 DNA: TGCGCCAGCAGCTTACGACAGGGGGTCTATGGCTACACCTTC.

The rearrangement uses TRBV21-1 and TRBJ1-4. TRBV21-1 is annotated as a pseudogene. The CDR3 is 11 amino acids. CDR3 sequence (DNA): TGTGCCAGCAGCAAAGTGGAAAAACTGTTTTTT. It translates to CASSKVEKLFF.

This clonotype has just a few counts. V and J are TRBV6-2 or TRBV6-3 and TRBJ2-7; D may be TRBD1 or TRBD2 (6 bases each). The germline V gene has CDR1 MNHEY and CDR2 SVGEGT. Trimming shortened V by 8 bases and J by 2 bases, and 16 bases separated the two germline ends. CDR3 length: 14 residues. CDR3 in DNA: TGTGCCAGCCCACGGGGGACACGGACCTACGAGCAGTACTTC. Translated: CASPRGTRTYEQYF.

This clonotype was seen only a few times. The gene calls are TRBV28 and TRBJ2-3, with a tentative D call TRBD1 (6 bases). V was trimmed by 2 bases and J by 2 bases, leaving 11 bases between them. This CDR3 has 15 residues. The V gene's germline CDR1 is MDHEN and CDR2 SYDVKM. Here the CDR3 reads CASSLERGHTDTQYF. The CDR3 DNA follows: TGTGCCAGCAGTTTAGAACGGGGACACACAGATACGCAGTATTTT.

The chain couples TRBV15 to TRBJ2-5, with D uncertain. CDR1 is LNHNV, CDR2 YYDKDF, per germline (reference sequence). V lost 0 bases and J lost 11, with 10 bases in between. The CDR3 is 12 residues long. Written as DNA, the CDR3 is TGTGCCACCAGCAGAGATTTTGTGAAGCAGTACTTC. Encoded protein: CATSRDFVKQYF.

This clonotype has only a few counts. The rearrangement links TRBV12-3 or TRBV12-4 to TRBJ2-5; 7 bases fit TRBD2. This CDR3 contains 15 residues. Trimming cost V 3 bases and J 6 bases; bases outside gene matches: 10. Written as DNA, the CDR3 is TGTGCCAGCAGTTTCGAGCGGGGTTTGCGAAAGACCCAGTACTTC. Protein: CASSFERGLRKTQYF.

This chain uses TRBV2 with TRBJ1-4; D is possibly TRBD1 (5 bases). The CDR3 totals 13 residues. Germline V gene sequence: CDR1 SNHLY, CDR2 FYNNEI. V lost 6 bases, J lost 5 bases, and 10 bases lay in between. CDR3: CASRGEGNEKLFF. In DNA form, the CDR3 reads TGTGCCAGCAGGGGGGAAGGGAATGAAAAACTGTTTTTT.

The V gene is TRBV4-3, the J gene TRBJ2-1; 11 bases line up with TRBD2. J lost 8 bases, V lost 4 bases, and 7 bases had no gene match. From germline, CDR1 is LGHNA and CDR2 YSLEER. The CDR3 runs to 15 residues. CDR3 protein: CASSRETSGVYEQFF. In DNA, the CDR3 is TGCGCCAGCAGCCGGGAGACTAGCGGGGTCTATGAGCAGTTCTTC.

The V and J genes are TRBV5-1 and TRBJ1-1; tentative D call: TRBD1 (5 bases). Germline V CDR1 and CDR2: SGHRS, YFSETQ. This CDR3 spans 13 amino acids. V shed 4 bases and J shed 9 bases, with 16 bases lying between them. The CDR3 nucleotides read TGCGCCAGCAGCCCCAGGGATGGGACTCAAGCTTTCTTT. This sequence encodes CASSPRDGTQAFF.

This rearrangement joins TRBV5-5 to TRBJ1-2, with D unresolved. The CDR3 runs 15 residues. Trimming stripped 1 base from V and 3 bases from J, with 13 bases between. Germline CDR1 is SGHKS and CDR2 is YYEKEE (reference sequence). The DNA for the CDR3 is TGTGCCAGCAGCTTGTGGGTGGTTCACTACTATGGCTACACCTTC. Translation: CASSLWVVHYYGYTF.

This sequence joins TRBV9 and TRBJ2-3; 8 bases line up with TRBD2. This CDR3 is 15 amino acids long. With 4 bases clipped from V and 4 bases from J, the junction kept 8 bases outside the gene matches. Germline lookup yields CDR1 SGDLS and CDR2 YYNGEE. The CDR3 is CASSFGAGVSDTQYF. The CDR3, as DNA: TGTGCCAGCAGCTTCGGAGCGGGGGTCTCAGATACGCAGTATTTT.

The chain recombines TRBV7-2 with TRBJ2-3, with TRBD1 as a possible D gene (6 bases). This CDR3 is built from 17 residues. Germline CDR1 is SGHTA and CDR2 is FQGNSA. V shed 2 bases and J shed 0 bases, with 15 bases lying between them. Here the CDR3 reads CASSLNTGGGSTDTQYF. The CDR3, as DNA: TGTGCCAGCAGCTTAAATACTGGGGGCGGAAGCACAGATACGCAGTATTTT.

This chain uses TRBV11-2 with TRBJ2-5, with a possible D match to TRBD1 (5 bases). The end of the DNA is better explained by TRBJ2-7, so the J call may be wrong. Germline V CDR1 and CDR2: SGHAT, FQNNGV. CDR3 length: 15 residues. The CDR3 here is CASSLAVGAVYEQYF. The CDR3 DNA sequence: TGTGCCAGCAGCTTAGCAGTTGGGGCAGTTTACGAGCAGTACTTC.

This clonotype was counted between two and nine times. This chain uses TRBV12-3 or TRBV12-4 with TRBJ1-5; possibly TRBD1 for D (6 bases). The CDR3 contains 12 residues. The V and J ends lost 6 bases and 6 bases respectively, with 9 bases between them. Written as DNA, the CDR3 is TGTGCCAGCAGAGTACAGGGTCAGCCCCAGCATTTT. It encodes CASRVQGQPQHF.

This chain connects TRBV12-3 or TRBV12-4 to TRBJ2-1; TRBD2 matches at 12 bases. The V gene end was trimmed by 6 bases and the J gene end by 7 bases; junction bases not matched to a gene: 10. The CDR3 is 16 amino acids. CDR3 amino acids: CASRPPGLAGLNEQFF. CDR3 nucleotides: TGTGCCAGCAGGCCTCCGGGACTAGCGGGTCTTAATGAGCAGTTCTTC.

The rearrangement uses TRBV3-1 and TRBJ1-2; 8 nucleotides agree with TRBD1. The junction had 13 bases not matched to a gene; V was cut back by 4 bases and J by 6 bases. This CDR3 contains 16 residues. Germline loops: CDR1 LGHDT, CDR2 YNNKEL (reference sequence). This chain's CDR3 is CASSRDRTGPTHGYTF. Written as DNA, the CDR3 is TGTGCCAGCAGCCGAGATAGGACAGGGCCTACTCATGGCTACACCTTC.

There are a few counts of this clonotype. The chain joins TRBV20-1 to TRBJ2-1, with D perhaps matching TRBD1 (5 bases). Germline V gives CDR1 DFQATT, CDR2 SNEGSKA (reference sequence). V shed 4 bases and J shed 7 bases, with 17 bases lying between them. This CDR3 contains 14 residues. The CDR3 DNA reads TGCAGTGCTATGGGGCAGACGAGTTTGAATGAGCAGTTCTTC. Translating it yields CSAMGQTSLNEQFF.

This chain connects TRBV30 to TRBJ1-2; 7 nucleotides line up with TRBD1. Germline V gene data show CDR1 as GTSNPN and CDR2 as SVGIG (reference sequence). Trimming cost V 1 base and J 4 bases; bases outside gene matches: 9. CDR3 length: 15 amino acids. Written as DNA, the CDR3 is TGTGCCTGGAGTGACCCGTCGACAGGGACCTATGGCTACACCTTC. The encoded protein is CAWSDPSTGTYGYTF.

This clonotype came up a few times. CDR3 loop: CASSSRGLRVSYNEQYF. CDR3 DNA sequence: TGTGCCAGCAGCAGCAGGGGGCTGAGGGTCTCCTACAATGAGCAGTACTTC. The genes are TRBV6-1 and TRBJ2-1, with 8 bases lining up with TRBD1. TRBJ2-7 explains the end of the DNA better; the J call may be wrong. CDR3 length equals 17 residues. Germline CDR1 MNHNS, CDR2 SASEGT.

J is TRBJ2-5 and V is TRBV29-1; D is uncertain. This CDR3 spans 10 amino acids. Germline V lookup: CDR1 SQVTM, CDR2 ANQGSEA. V dropped 4 bases and J dropped 5 bases, with 5 bases sitting between them. CDR3 coding DNA: TGCAGCGTTGGTTGGGAGACCCAGTACTTC. This gives the protein CSVGWETQYF.

This chain uses TRBV29-1 with TRBJ2-7; 7 bases are a match to TRBD1. Per the germline V gene, CDR1 is SQVTM and CDR2 is ANQGSEA. The CDR3 totals 12 residues. V dropped 7 bases and J dropped 2; count of bases not matched to a gene: 5. CDR3 sequence (DNA): TGCAGCGCACAGGGGTTTGCCTACGAGCAGTACTTC. This sequence encodes CSAQGFAYEQYF.

This clonotype appeared a few times. The chain uses TRBV5-1 and TRBJ2-3; weak D call: TRBD2 (6 bases). V was cut by 5 bases and J by 2 bases, with 18 bases left in between. This CDR3 spans 16 amino acids. The germline CDR1 and CDR2 sequences are SGHRS and YFSETQ. The CDR3 sequence: CASSYPRDSYTDTQYF. CDR3 DNA sequence: TGCGCCAGCAGTTATCCTAGGGACTCCTACACAGATACGCAGTATTTT. The full variable domain, with the rest looked up from reference TRBV5-1 and TRBJ2-3, is KAGVTQTPRYLIKTRGQQVTLSCSPISGHRSVSWYQQTPGQGLQFLFEYFSETQRNKGNFPGRFSGRQFSNSRSEMNVSTLELGDSALYLCASSYPRDSYTDTQYFGPGTRLTVL.

This clonotype was found once. The rearrangement links TRBV24-1 to TRBJ2-1, with 9 positions matching TRBD1. The J call could be wrong; TRBJ2-7 is a better fit for the DNA end. The CDR3 is 16 residues long. The germline V gene encodes CDR1 KGHDR and CDR2 SFDVKD. This chain's CDR3 is CATSDGGQGSYNEQYF. In DNA, the CDR3 is TGTGCCACCAGTGATGGCGGACAGGGGTCCTACAATGAGCAGTACTTC.

This chain links TRBV29-1 with TRBJ1-2, with 7 positions matching TRBD1. There are 15 residues in the CDR3. Germline CDR1 SQVTM, CDR2 ANQGSEA. The junction had 18 bases not matched to a gene; V was cut back by 7 bases and J by 7 bases. The CDR3 loop is CSGTEGTVSPSGYTF. Written as DNA, the CDR3 is TGCAGCGGGACGGAAGGGACAGTATCTCCTAGTGGCTACACCTTC.

The rearrangement links TRBV29-1 to TRBJ2-2; D gene ambiguous. Germline V gives CDR1 SQVTM, CDR2 ANQGSEA. V was cut by 5 bases and J by 0 bases, with 7 bases left in between. The CDR3 has 13 amino acids. CDR3 DNA: TGCAGCGTTAGGCACACGAACACCGGGGAGCTGTTTTTT. Amino acids: CSVRHTNTGELFF.